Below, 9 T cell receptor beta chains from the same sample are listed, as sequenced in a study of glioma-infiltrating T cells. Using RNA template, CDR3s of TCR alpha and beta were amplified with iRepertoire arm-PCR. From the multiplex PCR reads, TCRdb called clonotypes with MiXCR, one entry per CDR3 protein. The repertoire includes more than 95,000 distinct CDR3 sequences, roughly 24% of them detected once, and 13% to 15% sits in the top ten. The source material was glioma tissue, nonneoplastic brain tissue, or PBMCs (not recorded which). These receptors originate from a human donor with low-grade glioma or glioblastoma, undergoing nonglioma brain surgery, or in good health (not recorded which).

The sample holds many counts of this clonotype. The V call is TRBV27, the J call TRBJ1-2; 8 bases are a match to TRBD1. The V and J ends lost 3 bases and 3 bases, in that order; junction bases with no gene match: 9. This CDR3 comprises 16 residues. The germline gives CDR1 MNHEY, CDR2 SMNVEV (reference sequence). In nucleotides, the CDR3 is TGTGCCAGCAGTTTTACCCGGGACAGGTGGGACTATGGCTACACCTTC. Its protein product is CASSFTRDRWDYGYTF.

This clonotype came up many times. The CDR3, as DNA: TGCAGTGCACAAAATCCGGGACAAAACTACGAGCAGTACTTC. Encoded protein: CSAQNPGQNYEQYF. The V gene is TRBV20-1, the J gene TRBJ2-7; D perhaps matches TRBD1 (6 bases). CDR3 length: 14 amino acids. Germline V CDR1 and CDR2: DFQATT, SNEGSKA (reference sequence). V was cut by 6 bases and J by 3 bases, with 18 bases left in between.

The CDR3 nucleotides read TGTGCCAGCAGCCGACCTATCGCAACCGGGGAGCTGTTTTTT. It yields the protein CASSRPIATGELFF. V and J are TRBV7-9 and TRBJ2-2; D remains unclear. The CDR3 length is 14 residues. Between the trimmed V and J ends, which lost 5 bases and 5 bases, there was a span of 12 bases. Germline V lookup: CDR1 SEHNR, CDR2 FQNEAQ (reference sequence).

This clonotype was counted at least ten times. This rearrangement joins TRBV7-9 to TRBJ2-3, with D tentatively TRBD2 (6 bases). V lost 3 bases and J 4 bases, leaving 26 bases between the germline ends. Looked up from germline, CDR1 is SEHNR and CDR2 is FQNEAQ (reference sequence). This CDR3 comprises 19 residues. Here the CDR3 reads CASSFNPRDSLEPADTQYF. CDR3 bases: TGTGCCAGCAGCTTTAACCCTAGGGACTCCCTCGAACCGGCAGATACGCAGTATTTT.

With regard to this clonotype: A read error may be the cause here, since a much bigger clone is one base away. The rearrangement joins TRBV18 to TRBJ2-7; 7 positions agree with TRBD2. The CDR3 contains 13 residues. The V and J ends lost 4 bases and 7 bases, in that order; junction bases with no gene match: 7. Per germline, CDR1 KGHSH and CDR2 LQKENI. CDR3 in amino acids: CASSQTSRSEQYF. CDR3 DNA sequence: TGTGCCAGCTCACAGACTAGCAGGAGTGAGCAGTACTTC. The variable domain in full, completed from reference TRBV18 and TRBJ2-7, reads NAGVMQNPRHLVRRRGQEARLRCSPMKGHSHVYWYRQLPEEGLKFMVYLQKENIIDESGMPKERFSAEFPKEGPSILRIQQVVRGDSAAYFCASSQTSRSEQYFGPGTRLTVT.

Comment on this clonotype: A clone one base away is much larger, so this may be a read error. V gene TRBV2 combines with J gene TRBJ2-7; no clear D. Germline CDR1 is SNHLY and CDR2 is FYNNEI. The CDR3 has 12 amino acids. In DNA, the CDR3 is TGTGCCAGCAGAGGAACGATCTACGAGCAGCACTTC. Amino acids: CASRGTIYEQHF.

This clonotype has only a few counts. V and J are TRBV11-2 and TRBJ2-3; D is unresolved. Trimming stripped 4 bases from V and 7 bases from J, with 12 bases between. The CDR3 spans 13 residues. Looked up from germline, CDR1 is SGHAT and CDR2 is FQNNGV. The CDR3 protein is CASSSHFPYTQYF. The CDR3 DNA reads TGTGCCAGCAGCTCGCACTTCCCTTATACGCAGTATTTT.

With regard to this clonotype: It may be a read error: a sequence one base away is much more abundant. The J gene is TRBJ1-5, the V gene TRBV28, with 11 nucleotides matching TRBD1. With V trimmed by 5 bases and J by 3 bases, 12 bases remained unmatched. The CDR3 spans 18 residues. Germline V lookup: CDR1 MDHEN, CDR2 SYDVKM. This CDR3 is CASSGAGTGGFDNQPQHF. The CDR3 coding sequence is TGTGCCAGCAGTGGCGCCGGGACAGGGGGATTTGACAATCAGCCCCAGCATTTT.

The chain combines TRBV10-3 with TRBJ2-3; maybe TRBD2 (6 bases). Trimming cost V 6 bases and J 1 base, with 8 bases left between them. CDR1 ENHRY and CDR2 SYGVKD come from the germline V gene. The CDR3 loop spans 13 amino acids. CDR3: CAIRGEGTDTQYF. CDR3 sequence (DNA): TGTGCCATCAGGGGGGAGGGCACAGATACGCAGTATTTT.